Shown below are 5 T cell receptor beta chains from a single sample sequenced in a study of T cell clonotyping in hematopoietic cell transplantation. Produced via immunoSEQ multiplex PCR; TCRdb's table is partial and in-frame only. Here the sample spans about 29,000 clones, 80% to 95% being singletons. The input for sequencing was PBMCs, taken 100 days after allogeneic stem cell transplant. The receptors derive from a female patient in her fifties or sixties who had an allogeneic stem cell transplant from a related donor, so the T cells may come from the graft donor. Some clones in this sample may be carry-over from other donors' samples.

The genes are TRBV4-1 and TRBJ2-5; D perhaps matches TRBD1 (6 bases). V was clipped by 1 base and J by 3 bases, with 12 bases between them. Germline CDR1 MGHRA, CDR2 YSYEKL. This CDR3 region has 15 residues. This CDR3 reads CASSQGWKGEETQYF. In nucleotides, the CDR3 is TGCGCCAGCAGCCAAGGTTGGAAGGGGGAAGAGACCCAGTACTTC.

This chain joins TRBV4-1 and TRBJ2-7; D possibly corresponds to TRBD1 (6 bases). Trimming took off 1 base at V and 5 bases at J, with 15 bases between the two ends. The CDR3 loop spans 15 amino acids. The germline V gene has CDR1 MGHRA and CDR2 YSYEKL. CDR3 DNA sequence: TGCGCCAGCAGCCAAGCGGACAGACGAGGGGACGAGCAGTACTTC. The encoded protein is CASSQADRRGDEQYF.

The rearrangement links TRBV30 to TRBJ1-5; D unclear. CDR3 length: 13 amino acids. V was trimmed by 2 bases and J by 7 bases, leaving 12 bases between them. The V gene's germline CDR1 is GTSNPN and CDR2 SVGIG (reference sequence). The CDR3 sequence is CAWSPPTRQPQHF. DNA of the CDR3: TGTGCCTGGAGTCCCCCGACAAGACAGCCCCAGCATTTT. The whole variable domain, filled in from reference TRBV30 and TRBJ1-5, reads SQTIHQWPATLVQPVGSPLSLECTVEGTSNPNLYWYRQAAGRGLQLLFYSVGIGQISSEVPQNLSASRPQDRQFILSSKKLLLSDSGFYLCAWSPPTRQPQHFGDGTRLSIL.

This clone was picked up one time. CDR3 sequence: CASRRGGGELFF. The CDR3 coding sequence is TGTGCCAGCAGACGGGGCGGCGGGGAGCTGTTTTTT. The chain carries TRBV2 and TRBJ2-2; D assignment may be TRBD1 or TRBD2 (5 bases each). The CDR3 extends over 12 amino acids. CDR1 is SNHLY, CDR2 FYNNEI, per germline. V shed 6 bases and J shed 7 bases, with 9 bases lying between them.

The chain uses TRBV5-5 and TRBJ1-5; the D gene is possibly TRBD1 (5 bases). V dropped 3 bases and J dropped 3 bases, with 13 bases sitting between them. CDR1 is SGHKS, CDR2 YYEKEE, per germline (reference sequence). The CDR3 covers 15 residues. In nucleotides, the CDR3 is TGTGCCAGCAGCTATGCCACAGGCATCAATCAGCCCCAGCATTTT. Residues: CASSYATGINQPQHF.